This TCR beta chain emerged from a study of PD-1 blockade in classical Hodgkin lymphoma. Whole-study findings and limits: Among the patients, those starting nivolumab under 1 year after ASCT were excluded. Compared with baseline, CD4+ but not CD8+ TCR diversity had risen significantly by C4D1.

This clone was found a few times. Antigen: not known. V lost 3 bases to trimming and J lost 7 bases; unmatched junction nucleotides: 7. The V gene's germline CDR1 is SGHRS and CDR2 YFSETQ. The CDR3 runs 14 residues. Sequencing was performed with immunoSEQ multiplex PCR; in TCRdb, only in-frame clones are kept and a portion is missing. Of 25,000 to 30,000 clones in the sample, about nine tenths were seen once. Brentuximab vedotin exposure varied, and every patient relapsed after autologous stem cell transplantation. Source: peripheral blood mononuclear cells (PBMCs), taken at baseline. This TCR derives from a human donor with classical Hodgkin lymphoma. The V call is TRBV5-1, the J call TRBJ2-7, with 10 bases that match TRBD1. CDR3 loop: CASSSGQGFREQYF. The CDR3, as DNA: TGCGCCAGCAGCTCGGGACAGGGGTTTCGAGAGCAGTACTTC.